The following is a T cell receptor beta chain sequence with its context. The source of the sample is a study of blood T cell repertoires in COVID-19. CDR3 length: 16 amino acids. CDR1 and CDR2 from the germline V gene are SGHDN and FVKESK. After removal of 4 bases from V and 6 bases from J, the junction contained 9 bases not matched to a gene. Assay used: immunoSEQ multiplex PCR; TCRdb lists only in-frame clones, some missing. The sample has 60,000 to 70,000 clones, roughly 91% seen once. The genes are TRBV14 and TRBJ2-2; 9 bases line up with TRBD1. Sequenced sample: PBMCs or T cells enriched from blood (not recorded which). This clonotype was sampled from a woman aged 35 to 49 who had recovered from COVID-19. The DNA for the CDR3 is TGTGCCAGCAGCCCCCCGGGACAGGGACCATCCGGGGAGCTGTTTTTT. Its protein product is CASSPPGQGPSGELFF.